This T cell receptor beta chain was documented in a study of glioma-infiltrating T cells. Using RNA template, CDR3s of TCR alpha and beta were amplified with iRepertoire arm-PCR. TCRdb re-called the multiplex PCR reads with MiXCR, one entry per CDR3 protein. The repertoire holds more than 95,000 distinct CDR3 sequences, with about 23% as singletons. In the case of this clonotype: Its antigen is not known.

Findings of the study overall: Very few CDR3 sequences were shared between tissue and blood.

Germline V gene sequence: CDR1 SGHNT, CDR2 YYREEE (reference sequence). V dropped 3 bases and J dropped 5; count of bases not matched to a gene: 6. The CDR3 totals 15 residues. This receptor was taken from a human donor with low-grade glioma or glioblastoma, undergoing nonglioma brain surgery, or in good health (not recorded which). Source material: glioma tissue, nonneoplastic brain tissue, or PBMCs (not recorded which). The chain recombines TRBV5-4 with TRBJ2-1, with 9 positions matching TRBD1. The CDR3 region is CASSSPGQGHNEQFF. The DNA of the CDR3 is TGTGCCAGCAGCTCGCCGGGACAGGGACACAATGAGCAGTTCTTC. Supplemented by reference TRBV5-4 and TRBJ2-1, the full variable domain reads ETGVTQSPTHLIKTRGQQVTLRCSSQSGHNTVSWYQQALGQGPQFIFQYYREEENGRGNFPPRFSGLQFPNYSSELNVNALELDDSALYLCASSSPGQGHNEQFFGPGTRLTVL.